Presented here are 18 T cell receptor beta chains from one specimen sequenced in a study of T cell repertoires in cytomegalovirus infection. TCRdb used MiXCR to reprocess the reads, holding one entry per CDR3 protein. The table records about 310,000 distinct CDR3 sequences, roughly a tenth of them present only once. The sequenced material came from PBMCs. All receptors come from a human donor in good health (CMV status not recorded). Some clones in this sample may be carry-over from other donors' samples.

This clonotype was seen repeatedly, ten times or more. The chain employs TRBV5-1 and TRBJ1-3, with D perhaps matching TRBD1 (6 bases). Between the trimmed V and J ends, which lost 2 bases and 4 bases, there was a span of 10 bases. Germline loops: CDR1 SGHRS, CDR2 YFSETQ. The CDR3 length is 14 residues. The CDR3 sequence is CASSLTGNGNTIYF. The CDR3 nucleotides are TGCGCCAGCAGCTTAACAGGGAACGGAAACACCATATATTTT. The variable domain in full, with the rest retrieved from reference TRBV5-1 and TRBJ1-3, is KAGVTQTPRYLIKTRGQQVTLSCSPISGHRSVSWYQQTPGQGLQFLFEYFSETQRNKGNFPGRFSGRQFSNSRSEMNVSTLELGDSALYLCASSLTGNGNTIYFGEGSWLTVV.

At least ten counts were recorded for this clonotype. The CDR3 here is CASSLGGQTNEKLFF. The CDR3 DNA reads TGTGCCAGCAGCTTAGGGGGACAAACTAATGAAAAACTGTTTTTT. The rearrangement uses TRBV7-2 and TRBJ1-4; TRBD1 is a possible D gene (6 bases). Trimming removed 1 base from V and 1 base from J, with 7 bases in between. CDR3 length: 15 residues. Germline V gene sequence: CDR1 SGHTA, CDR2 FQGNSA.

The sample holds many counts of this clonotype. The chain joins TRBV7-2 to TRBJ2-1; unclear D gene. Germline CDR1 reads SGHTA; CDR2 reads FQGNSA. The CDR3 is 11 amino acids. Trimming removed 3 bases from V and 14 bases from J, with 11 bases in between. CDR3 residues: CASSFQITKFF. Written as DNA, the CDR3 is TGTGCCAGCAGCTTTCAGATAACCAAGTTCTTC. The variable domain in full, completed from reference TRBV7-2 and TRBJ2-1, reads GAGVSQSPSNKVTEKGKDVELRCDPISGHTALYWYRQSLGQGLEFLIYFQGNSAPDKSGLPSDRFSAERTGGSVSTLTIQRTQQEDSAVYLCASSFQITKFFGPGTRLTVL.

Many counts were recorded for this clonotype. V and J are TRBV6-6 and TRBJ1-3; unclear D gene. Germline CDR1 reads MNHNY; CDR2 reads SVGAGI (reference sequence). The V end lost 2 bases, the J end lost 0 bases, and 11 bases lay between the germline ends. The CDR3 is 16 residues long. The CDR3 nucleotides read TGTGCCAGCAGTTACCGGGAAGGGATCTCTGGAAACACCATATATTTT. Its protein product is CASSYREGISGNTIYF.

The chain employs TRBV5-1 and TRBJ2-3; D possibly corresponds to TRBD2 (6 bases). The CDR3 totals 17 residues. Trimming pared 4 bases from V and 3 bases from J, leaving 21 bases between. Germline V gene data show CDR1 as SGHRS and CDR2 as YFSETQ. CDR3 DNA: TGCGCCAGCAGCGCGGCCTCCTCGGGGCGGGGTACAGATACGCAGTATTTT. It specifies CASSAASSGRGTDTQYF.

This clonotype has a count of ten or more. The J gene is TRBJ1-2, the V gene TRBV4-3, with 9 bases lining up with TRBD1. Germline loops: CDR1 LGHNA, CDR2 YSLEER. J was trimmed by 8 bases and V by 2 bases; bases with no gene match: 9. This CDR3 is 15 amino acids long. The DNA for the CDR3 is TGCGCCAGCAGCCAATTTCGACAGGGGGTCGACGGCTACACCTTC. It translates to CASSQFRQGVDGYTF.

In its sample, this clonotype was seen many times. The V call is TRBV4-2, the J call TRBJ1-5; D uncertain. V was pared by 2 bases and J by 0 bases, with 8 bases between. Germline V CDR1 and CDR2: LGHNA, YNFKEQ. The CDR3 has 15 amino acids. The CDR3 region is CASSQLTDSNQPQHF. The CDR3 DNA is TGTGCCAGCAGCCAACTTACAGATAGCAATCAGCCCCAGCATTTT.

This clonotype showed up many times. The chain recombines TRBV28 with TRBJ1-2, with D perhaps TRBD1 (6 bases). This CDR3 region has 14 residues. V was clipped by 4 bases and J by 2 bases, with 11 bases between them. From germline, CDR1 is MDHEN and CDR2 SYDVKM. In DNA, the CDR3 is TGTGCCAGCAGTTCCGCCACAGGGAACTATGGCTACACCTTC. It encodes CASSSATGNYGYTF.

This clonotype was recorded at least ten times. This chain connects TRBV10-2 to TRBJ1-1; D might be TRBD1 (5 bases). Germline V gives CDR1 WSHSY, CDR2 SAAADI. V was cut by 3 bases and J by 2 bases, with 7 bases left in between. The CDR3 sequence is 13 residues long. Here the CDR3 DNA reads TGCGCCAGCAGTGACCAGGGAAACACTGAAGCTTTCTTT. Translated, it gives CASSDQGNTEAFF.

This clonotype was counted many times. This chain links TRBV20-1 with TRBJ2-5, with D possibly being TRBD1 or TRBD2 (6 bases each). V dropped 6 bases and J dropped 5 bases, with 16 bases sitting between them. CDR1 and CDR2 (germline): DFQATT, SNEGSKA (reference sequence). This CDR3 is 13 amino acids long. The CDR3 loop reads CSASFGGGETQYF. DNA of the CDR3: TGCAGTGCCTCCTTCGGGGGCGGGGAGACCCAGTACTTC.

This clonotype was counted between two and nine times. The rearrangement joins TRBV5-4 to TRBJ1-1, with 8 bases that match TRBD1. V trimming: 3 bases; J trimming: 4 bases; junction bases outside the gene matches: 11. The CDR3 extends over 16 amino acids. Germline V CDR1 and CDR2: SGHNT, YYREEE (reference sequence). The CDR3 region is CASSSDTGTGGTEAFF. The CDR3 bases are TGTGCCAGCAGCTCAGATACCGGGACAGGCGGCACTGAAGCTTTCTTT. Using reference TRBV5-4 and TRBJ1-1 for the parts outside the CDR3, the full variable domain is ETGVTQSPTHLIKTRGQQVTLRCSSQSGHNTVSWYQQALGQGPQFIFQYYREEENGRGNFPPRFSGLQFPNYSSELNVNALELDDSALYLCASSSDTGTGGTEAFFGQGTRLTVV.

This clonotype was seen at least ten times. V is TRBV5-4 and J is TRBJ2-3; 7 bases are a match to TRBD1. The germline V gene has CDR1 SGHNT and CDR2 YYREEE (reference sequence). V shed 4 bases and J 2 bases; nucleotides not matched to a gene: 10. This CDR3 has 16 residues. CDR3 nucleotide sequence: TGTGCCAGCAGCGCTGGGGGACAGCGGATCACAGATACGCAGTATTTT. Residues: CASSAGGQRITDTQYF. The full variable domain, in which reference TRBV5-4 and TRBJ2-3 provide the parts outside the CDR3, is ETGVTQSPTHLIKTRGQQVTLRCSSQSGHNTVSWYQQALGQGPQFIFQYYREEENGRGNFPPRFSGLQFPNYSSELNVNALELDDSALYLCASSAGGQRITDTQYFGPGTRLTVL.

The chain recombines TRBV29-1 with TRBJ2-1; 11 bases agree with TRBD2. V was clipped by 6 bases and J by 8 bases; unmatched bases: 6. CDR1 and CDR2 (germline): SQVTM, ANQGSEA. The CDR3 consists of 13 residues. The CDR3 DNA reads as TGCAGCGTGGACATAGCGGGGGGGCATGAGCAGTTCTTC. Translation: CSVDIAGGHEQFF.

The chain joins TRBV6-6 to TRBJ1-5, with D possibly matching TRBD1 (5 bases). Per the germline V gene, CDR1 is MNHNY and CDR2 is SVGAGI (reference sequence). The CDR3 is 15 residues long. V gave up 7 bases and J gave up 6 bases, with 19 bases separating them. The CDR3 protein is CASNLQEPRGQPQHF. The CDR3 bases are TGTGCCAGCAATTTACAGGAGCCGAGAGGTCAGCCCCAGCATTTT.

This clonotype has more than one count but fewer than ten. The rearrangement links TRBV7-9 to TRBJ1-1, with D possibly being TRBD1 (6 bases). Germline CDR1 reads SEHNR; CDR2 reads FQNEAQ (reference sequence). V lost 4 bases, J lost 0 bases, and 12 bases lay in between. This CDR3 region has 15 residues. The CDR3 DNA sequence: TGTGCCAGCAGCTGGGGGGACATAATGAACACTGAAGCTTTCTTT. Amino acid sequence: CASSWGDIMNTEAFF.

CDR3 coding DNA: TGTGCCAGCAGCCAGGAGGGAATAGCGGGGATCCCCTACAATGAGCAGTTCTTC. Its protein is CASSQEGIAGIPYNEQFF. The V call is TRBV3-1, the J call TRBJ2-1; 8 nucleotides align to TRBD2. The CDR3 has 18 amino acids. With V trimmed by 3 bases and J by 2 bases, 12 bases remained unmatched. Germline V gene lookup returns CDR1 LGHDT and CDR2 YNNKEL (reference sequence).

In this sample, this clonotype turned up many times. The J gene is TRBJ2-1, the V gene TRBV19, with D possibly matching TRBD1 (5 bases). Germline-derived CDR1 and CDR2 are LNHDA and SQIVND (reference sequence). This CDR3 region has 15 residues. The V and J ends lost 6 bases and 8 bases respectively, with 20 bases between them. CDR3 sequence reads: CASRITQGRSHEQFF. Written as DNA, the CDR3 is TGTGCCAGTAGAATCACCCAGGGTAGATCCCATGAGCAGTTCTTC.

This clonotype was picked up many times. The chain employs TRBV7-2 and TRBJ2-2; 7 bases line up with TRBD1. From germline, CDR1 is SGHTA and CDR2 FQGNSA. V lost 1 base to trimming and J lost 6 bases; unmatched junction nucleotides: 11. CDR3 length: 17 residues. CDR3 in DNA: TGTGCCAGCAGCTTAGGACCCCAGCAGGGGGTATCCGGGGAGCTGTTTTTT. It is translated as CASSLGPQQGVSGELFF.